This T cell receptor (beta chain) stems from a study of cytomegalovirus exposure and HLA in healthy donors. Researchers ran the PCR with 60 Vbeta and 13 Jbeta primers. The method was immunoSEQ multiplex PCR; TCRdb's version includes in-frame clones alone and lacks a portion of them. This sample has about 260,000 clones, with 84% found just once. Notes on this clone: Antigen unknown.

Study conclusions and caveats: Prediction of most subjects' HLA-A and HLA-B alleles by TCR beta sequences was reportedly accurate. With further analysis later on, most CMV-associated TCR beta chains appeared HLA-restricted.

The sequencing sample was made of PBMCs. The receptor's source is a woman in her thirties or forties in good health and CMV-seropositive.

CDR3 protein: CAISALAGVSGELFF. The CDR3 DNA sequence: TGTGCCATCAGTGCGCTAGCGGGAGTGTCCGGGGAGCTGTTTTTT. V usage is TRBV10-3 and J usage is TRBJ2-2; 10 nucleotides align to TRBD2. CDR1 and CDR2 from the germline V gene are ENHRY and SYGVKD. Germline trimming cut 4 bases from V and 6 bases from J; bases unmatched to any gene: 5. The CDR3 has 15 residues.